This entry is about one T cell receptor (beta chain). The source of the sample is a study of blood T cell repertoires in COVID-19. Looking at the study overall: The United States, Italy and Spain provided the acute and convalescent COVID-19 samples. PBMCs, B-cell-depleted T cells, or T cells provided the cDNA or gDNA that made up the material.

Original analysis: Amplification of reference gene primers was used by the study to estimate nucleated cell counts. Using immunoSEQ multiplex PCR, the repertoire was profiled, and TCRdb retains in-frame clones only, with some absent. V, J and clone size derive from that table, while D and trimming were established from the DNA sequence. Of under 95,000 clones in the sample, around nine tenths are singletons; the top ten hold over 3.5%. Germline V lookup: CDR1 MDHEN, CDR2 SYDVKM. V dropped 3 bases and J dropped 9 bases, with 15 bases sitting between them. The CDR3 runs to 14 residues. The specimen sequenced was peripheral blood. This sequence was found in a woman between 45 and 60 years old in a cohort sampled during active COVID-19. V gene TRBV28 combines with J gene TRBJ2-1, with D hard to call. This chain's CDR3 is CASSFSFYWLEQFF. The CDR3 DNA follows: TGTGCCAGCAGTTTCTCGTTTTATTGGCTTGAGCAGTTCTTC.